The rows below give T cell receptor beta chains drawn from one sample of a study of graft-versus-host responses after intestinal transplantation. Their antigens are not known. Sequencing was performed with immunoSEQ multiplex PCR; in TCRdb, only in-frame clones are kept and a portion is missing. The sample carries 130,000 or so clones, about 90% recorded once. This sample comprised unstimulated CD4+ T cells sorted from spleen or lymph node cells, obtained before intestinal transplant. These receptors were obtained from a human donor who received an intestinal transplant. CDR3s include the opening cysteine and the closing phenylalanine or tryptophan. Fields, in order: V gene, D gene, clone size, J gene, CDR3 protein, CDR3 DNA. D genes are given only for firm matches. A row's size may be missing; if present it is once, few, many or a size class.

TRBV19,TRBD2,NA,TRBJ2-1,CASSIGLAGGRDEQFF,TGTGCCAGTAGTATAGGACTAGCGGGAGGCAGGGATGAGCAGTTCTTC
TRBV6-1,NA,NA,TRBJ2-7,CASRIRGGATYEQYF,TGTGCCAGCAGAATACGCGGCGGAGCAACCTACGAGCAGTACTTC
TRBV4-2,TRBD2,NA,TRBJ2-7,CASSQNALAGTPYEQYF,TGTGCCAGCAGCCAGAACGCCTTAGCGGGAACCCCCTACGAGCAGTACTTC
TRBV10-3,TRBD2,NA,TRBJ2-7,CAIRGLAGVEQYF,TGTGCCATCAGGGGACTAGCGGGAGTCGAGCAGTACTTC
TRBV15,TRBD1,NA,TRBJ2-1,CATSGQGVNEQFF,TGTGCCACCAGTGGACAGGGGGTGAATGAGCAGTTCTTC
TRBV6-1,NA,NA,TRBJ1-1,CASSEAGTEAFF,TGTGCCAGCAGTGAAGCGGGCACTGAAGCTTTCTTT
TRBV30,NA,NA,TRBJ1-1,CAWKQAEAFF,TGTGCCTGGAAGCAGGCAGAAGCTTTCTTT
TRBV5-6,NA,NA,TRBJ2-5,CASSLERVTYQETQYF,TGTGCCAGCAGCTTGGAGCGGGTAACGTACCAAGAGACCCAGTACTTC
TRBV6-1,TRBD1,NA,TRBJ2-4,CASIPGGDRATIQYF,TGTGCCAGCATCCCAGGAGGGGACAGGGCTACCATTCAGTACTTC
TRBV21-1,NA,NA,TRBJ2-7,CASSKAGTSGKTAVRYTYEQYF,TGTGCCAGCAGCAAAGCGGGGACTAGCGGGAAGACGGCAGTTCGATACACCTACGAGCAGTACTTC
TRBV5-4,NA,NA,TRBJ1-1,CASTSRRGGKNTEAFF,TGTGCCAGTACCTCCCGGCGGGGGGGGAAGAACACTGAAGCTTTCTTT
TRBV5-4,NA,NA,TRBJ2-3,CASSLGTTTQYF,TGTGCCAGCAGCTTAGGGACGACTACGCAGTATTTT
TRBV2,NA,NA,TRBJ1-1,CASGDTINTEAFF,TGTGCCAGCGGCGACACGATTAACACTGAAGCTTTCTTT
TRBV27,NA,NA,TRBJ2-5,CASSPGLGNQETQYF,TGTGCCAGCAGTCCGGGGCTCGGGAACCAAGAGACCCAGTACTTC
TRBV28,TRBD1,NA,TRBJ1-1,CASSLTGDDTEAFF,TGTGCCAGCAGTCTGACAGGGGACGACACTGAAGCTTTCTTT
TRBV4-1,TRBD2,few,TRBJ2-3,CASSPLAGAANTDTQYF,TGCGCCAGCAGCCCACTAGCGGGAGCGGCCAACACAGATACGCAGTATTTT
TRBV19,TRBD2,NA,TRBJ2-1,CASSTRTSGHHYNEQFF,TGTGCCAGTAGTACCCGGACTAGCGGGCACCATTACAATGAGCAGTTCTTC
TRBV5-1,NA,NA,TRBJ2-3,CASSLVEVTDTQYF,TGCGCCAGCAGCTTGGTAGAAGTGACAGATACGCAGTATTTT
TRBV10-3,TRBD1,NA,TRBJ2-3,CAIGQGARSGTDTQYF,TGTGCCATCGGGCAGGGGGCGCGTTCTGGTACAGATACGCAGTATTTT
TRBV10-3,TRBD1,NA,TRBJ1-4,CAISESFDSEGQRSAKLFF,TGTGCCATCAGTGAGTCGTTCGATTCGGAGGGACAGCGGTCGGCAAAACTGTTTTTT
TRBV5-1,NA,NA,TRBJ2-6,CASSYFPADNSGANVLTF,TGCGCCAGCAGCTACTTCCCGGCGGACAATTCTGGGGCCAACGTCCTGACTTTC
TRBV6-5,TRBD1,NA,TRBJ1-1,CASSSTDRFEAFF,TGTGCCAGCAGTTCCACGGACAGGTTTGAAGCTTTCTTT
TRBV28,TRBD2,once,TRBJ2-7,CASSPGLAALYEQYF,TGTGCCAGCAGCCCGGGACTAGCGGCTCTCTACGAGCAGTACTTC
TRBV5-1,NA,once,TRBJ2-7,CASSLGQTSYEQYF,TGCGCCAGCAGCTTGGGTCAGACCTCCTACGAGCAGTACTTC
TRBV7-2,NA,NA,TRBJ2-4,CASSLVGPSGVAKNIQYF,TGTGCCAGCAGCTTAGTCGGGCCTAGTGGGGTAGCCAAAAACATTCAGTACTTC
TRBV6-1,TRBD2,NA,TRBJ2-7,CASGRIAGIYEQYF,TGTGCCAGCGGACGAATAGCGGGAATCTACGAGCAGTACTTC
TRBV27,NA,NA,TRBJ2-7,CASTPHRIGSSYEQYF,TGTGCCAGCACACCTCATCGGATCGGGAGCTCCTACGAGCAGTACTTC
TRBV4-1,TRBD2,NA,TRBJ2-7,CASSQDLRSGRAYEQYF,TGCGCCAGCAGCCAAGATCTGAGGAGCGGGAGGGCTTACGAGCAGTACTTC
TRBV7-2,TRBD2,NA,TRBJ2-7,CASSFLGLAEQYF,TGTGCCAGCAGCTTCCTTGGACTAGCCGAGCAGTACTTC